This T cell receptor beta chain was obtained from a study of CD8+ T cells in alopecia areata. Study details: Each of the treated patients was given oral tofacitinib, 5 to 10 mg twice daily, for moderate-to-severe alopecia areata. Points from the study as a whole: Persistence of many expanded lesional clones was seen in scalp and blood during tofacitinib. Links between baseline CD8+ expansion and response need larger treated cohorts. Patients displayed less clarity in TCR sharing than mice, a finding possibly related to HLA.

The treatment: oral pan-JAK inhibitor, 5-10 mg twice daily. Investigators isolated RNA and reverse transcribed it into cDNA to act as the sequencing template. Sequencing used immunoSEQ multiplex PCR; TCRdb keeps in-frame clones, though not all of them. The table shows about 160,000 clones, with just over 65% occurring only once. Trimming took 0 bases from V and 4 from J, leaving 3 bases between them. This CDR3 region has 12 residues. The germline gives CDR1 SGHRS, CDR2 YFSETQ. With regard to this clone: Antigen: not known. Within the sample, other DNA sequences also encode this same CDR3.

This chain links TRBV5-1 with TRBJ2-3; no firm D call. This sequence originates from a human donor with alopecia areata. This sample comprised CD4+ T cells sorted from blood, obtained at week 4, from a patient treated with tofacitinib. The CDR3 is CASSLEADTQYF. The CDR3 DNA sequence: TGCGCCAGCAGCTTGGAAGCAGATACGCAGTATTTT.